These T cell receptor beta chains were read from a single sample in a study of early stage breast cancer tumors. The protocol was immunoSEQ multiplex PCR, while the TCRdb copy is restricted to in-frame clones and leaves out a portion. The data contain roughly 60,000 clones, around three quarters of them singletons. The source material was blood. The receptors were sampled from a person aged 25 to 40 with breast cancer. Both conserved end residues are part of each CDR3. D genes are given only for firm matches. Some rows mark clone size as missing; the rest say once, few, many or name a class of expanded clone.

>NA|NA|TRBJ2-1|TRBV5-1
TGCGCCAGCAGCTCCCCGACGGAGTCCCCGAATGAGCAGTTCTTC
CASSSPTESPNEQFF
>NA|TRBD2|TRBJ2-5|TRBV29-1
TGCAGCGTTGGGGGAGCTAGCGGGTACCAAGAGACCCAGTACTTC
CSVGGASGYQETQYF
>NA|NA|TRBJ2-5|TRBV2
TGTGCCAGCAGGGTGGACTTGGGGCAAGAGACCCAGTACTTC
CASRVDLGQETQYF
>NA|TRBD2|TRBJ2-7|TRBV7-3
TGTGCCAGCAACGAGCGGGACAGCGGGAGGCCTTTTTACGAGCAGTACTTC
CASNERDSGRPFYEQYF
>NA|NA|TRBJ2-3|TRBV11-2
TGTGCCAGCAGCCCCTACACAGATACGCAGTATTTT
CASSPYTDTQYF
>NA|TRBD2|TRBJ2-2|TRBV5-4
TGTGCCAGCAGCTTACGGCGGGAGGTCGGGGAGCTGTTTTTT
CASSLRREVGELFF
>NA|NA|TRBJ2-7|TRBV7-9
TGTGCCAGCAGCCCTCCCTGGGGGATTTACGAGCAGTACTTC
CASSPPWGIYEQYF
>NA|TRBD2|TRBJ2-2|TRBV5-8
TGTGCCAGCAGCCGGACTAGCGGGAGACCCACCGGGGAGCTGTTTTTT
CASSRTSGRPTGELFF
>NA|NA|TRBJ2-5|TRBV5-8
TGTGCCAGCAGCTTGAGGAGGGCCTTAGGGGAGACCCAGTACTTC
CASSLRRALGETQYF
>NA|NA|TRBJ1-2|TRBV18
TGTGCCAGCTCATCCGAAGGTAACTATGGCTACACCTTC
CASSSEGNYGYTF
>medium-sized|NA|TRBJ2-2|TRBV19
TGTGCCAGTACTCGGTTCACCGGGGAGCTGTTTTTT
CASTRFTGELFF
>NA|NA|TRBJ2-7|TRBV10-1
TGCGCCAGCAGTGCACAGGGACACGAGCAGTACTTC
CASSAQGHEQYF
>NA|TRBD1|TRBJ2-7|TRBV19
TGTGCCAGTAGTCTAGGGGACAGTTCCTACGAGCAGTACTTC
CASSLGDSSYEQYF
>NA|NA|TRBJ2-6|TRBV4-1
TGCGCCAGCAGCCAAGATTACGGGCAGGGTCGGCTAGGGGCCAACGTCCTGACTTTC
CASSQDYGQGRLGANVLTF
>NA|NA|TRBJ1-1|TRBV7-9
TGTGCCAGCAGGCTTTCGGGTGGAGGGGACACTGAAGCTTTCTTT
CASRLSGGGDTEAFF
>few|NA|TRBJ1-2|TRBV7-2
TGTGCCAGCAGCTCTTCGCTCTATGGCTACACCTTC
CASSSSLYGYTF
>NA|NA|TRBJ2-1|TRBV7-2
TGTGCCAGCAGCTTAGGGGGGAGTCGCTCCTACAATGAGCAGTTCTTC
CASSLGGSRSYNEQFF
>NA|TRBD1|TRBJ2-2|TRBV13
TGTGCCAGCAGCTTAGCGTCGGACAGGGCCACCGGGGAGCTGTTTTTT
CASSLASDRATGELFF
>NA|NA|TRBJ1-2|TRBV2
TGTGCCAGCAGATTAAGGAGTAGTGATGCCGTTGGGAATGCCTACACCTTC
CASRLRSSDAVGNAYTF
>NA|TRBD2|TRBJ2-1|TRBV7-6
TGTGCCAGCAGCTCAAGACTAGCGGGAGGCTGGGGGAGCTACAATGAGCAGTTCTTC
CASSSRLAGGWGSYNEQFF
>NA|TRBD2|TRBJ2-1|TRBV19
TGTGCCAGTAGTATAGATTCCCCTAGCGGGAGTCTAGTCGTTGAGCAGTTCTTC
CASSIDSPSGSLVVEQFF
>few|NA|TRBJ1-5|TRBV30
TGTGCCTGGAGTGAGGGGCGCGGTCAGCCCCAGCATTTT
CAWSEGRGQPQHF
>NA|TRBD1|TRBJ2-7|TRBV27
TGTGCCAGCAGTTTAGAAAACAGGGGAGAGCAGTACTTC
CASSLENRGEQYF
>NA|NA|TRBJ1-1|TRBV27
TGTGCCAGCAGTTTGTGGGGGGACACTGAAGCTTTCTTT
CASSLWGDTEAFF
>NA|TRBD2|TRBJ2-3|TRBV5-4
TGTGCCAGCAGCTTGGGGCGGGAGCAGAGTACAGATACGCAGTATTTT
CASSLGREQSTDTQYF